The sample holds many counts of the clone carrying this TCR beta chain. The sample belongs to a study of T-cell reconstitution after alpha-beta-depleted transplantation in children. A TCRbeta library incorporating unique molecular identifiers was prepared. TCRdb ran MiXCR on the PCR reads and lists one entry per CDR3 protein. The sample shows over 450,000 distinct CDR3 sequences, 10% of them seen only once. This CDR3 region has 15 residues. The germline V gene has CDR1 DFQATT and CDR2 SNEGSKA (reference sequence). Trimming left V 4 bases short and J 0 bases short, with 13 bases between. Source: PBMCs, taken before TCRalphabeta/CD19-depleted stem cell transplant. This receptor was taken from a child aged 2 to 10 with inherited bone marrow failure, due to receive a stem cell transplant. The rearrangement joins TRBV20-1 to TRBJ1-5; maybe TRBD1 (5 bases). The chain's CDR3 is CSATGEGFSNQPQHF. DNA for the CDR3: TGCAGTGCTACCGGCGAGGGGTTTAGCAATCAGCCCCAGCATTTT.